Below are 31 T cell receptor beta chains sequenced from a single sample in a study of cytomegalovirus exposure and HLA in healthy donors. With 60 Vbeta and 13 Jbeta primers, the PCR was carried out. The table came from immunoSEQ multiplex PCR; TCRdb's copy has only in-frame clones and leaves some out. The sample shows 90,000 or so clones, 82% of them seen only once. The sample taken for sequencing was PBMCs. The source is a man under 40 in good health and CMV-seropositive.

This clone has only one observation. This chain uses TRBV4-1 with TRBJ2-7; TRBD1 aligns across 9 bases. Germline-derived CDR1 and CDR2 are MGHRA and YSYEKL. The V segment lost 6 bases and the J segment 6 bases; nucleotides outside the gene matches: 12. CDR3 length: 15 amino acids. CDR3 region: CASSLAGTGSPEQYF. CDR3 nucleotides: TGCGCCAGCAGTCTAGCCGGGACAGGGAGCCCCGAGCAGTACTTC.

The CDR3, as DNA: TGTGCCAGCTCACCAAACACTAACCTGAACTCTGGAAACACCATATATTTT. Translation gives CASSPNTNLNSGNTIYF. The chain recombines TRBV18 with TRBJ1-3; no reliable D call. This CDR3 spans 17 amino acids. Germline-derived CDR1 and CDR2 are KGHSH and LQKENI. The V end lost 2 bases, the J end lost 0 bases, and 14 bases lay between the germline ends. The whole variable domain, filled in from reference TRBV18 and TRBJ1-3, reads NAGVMQNPRHLVRRRGQEARLRCSPMKGHSHVYWYRQLPEEGLKFMVYLQKENIIDESGMPKERFSAEFPKEGPSILRIQQVVRGDSAAYFCASSPNTNLNSGNTIYFGEGSWLTVV.

This sequence joins TRBV7-9 and TRBJ2-5, with TRBD2 identical over 9 bases. The trim removed 1 base at V and 2 bases at J, leaving 2 bases unmatched. The CDR3 runs 15 residues. From germline, CDR1 is SEHNR and CDR2 FQNEAQ (reference sequence). The CDR3 here is CASSLDSGRQETQYF. For the CDR3, the DNA is TGTGCCAGCAGCTTAGATAGCGGGAGACAAGAGACCCAGTACTTC.

The chain carries TRBV6-5 and TRBJ2-7; 7 bases align to TRBD1. Losses at the gene ends were 7 bases for V and 4 bases for J; bases not matched to a gene: 7. CDR3 length: 13 amino acids. Germline values: CDR1 MNHEY, CDR2 SVGAGI. Written as DNA, the CDR3 is TGTGCCAGCACCCAACAGGGGTTGTACGAGCAGTACTTC. This translates into CASTQQGLYEQYF.

The V and J genes are TRBV5-6 and TRBJ2-2; D is undetermined. Trimming took off 2 bases at V and 5 bases at J, with 10 bases between the two ends. The CDR3 covers 14 residues. CDR1 is SGHDT and CDR2 is YYEEEE in the germline V gene. Here the CDR3 DNA reads TGTGCCAGCAGCTTCGGGTTTTCTACCGGGGAGCTGTTTTTT. Translated, it gives CASSFGFSTGELFF.

The CDR3 is CASTLALAGDYEQYF. The CDR3 DNA sequence: TGTGCCAGCACCCTAGCGCTAGCGGGAGACTACGAGCAGTACTTC. The chain recombines TRBV7-2 with TRBJ2-7; the match to TRBD2 covers 10 bases. CDR1 SGHTA and CDR2 FQGNSA come from the germline V gene. The CDR3 totals 15 residues. Unmatched junction bases numbered 9, after V lost 7 bases and J lost 3 bases.

The chain recombines TRBV5-1 with TRBJ1-4, with D perhaps matching TRBD1 (6 bases). The CDR3 sequence is 13 residues long. Per germline, CDR1 SGHRS and CDR2 YFSETQ. Trimming shortened V by 4 bases and J by 13 bases, and 17 bases separated the two germline ends. The CDR3 region is CASSPGVGAALFF. In DNA form, the CDR3 reads TGCGCCAGCAGCCCAGGGGTTGGGGCGGCACTGTTTTTT.

The rearrangement uses TRBV29-1 and TRBJ1-1; D is ambiguous. This CDR3 has 13 residues. V lost 5 bases and J 0 bases, leaving 10 bases between the germline ends. Germline CDR1 and CDR2: SQVTM and ANQGSEA. CDR3 nucleotide sequence: TGCAGCGTTCGGAGGGATGTGAACACTGAAGCTTTCTTT. Its translation: CSVRRDVNTEAFF.

The chain has TRBV28 and TRBJ2-2, with 7 bases aligning to TRBD2. After removal of 6 bases from V and 6 bases from J, the junction contained 13 bases not matched to a gene. The CDR3 totals 16 residues. Germline-derived CDR1 and CDR2 are MDHEN and SYDVKM. The CDR3 nucleotides are TGTGCCAGCAGCCCCGGGGGGACCACGGGGCCCGGGGAGCTGTTTTTT. Amino acids: CASSPGGTTGPGELFF.

V usage is TRBV30 and J usage is TRBJ2-6; D unresolved. Per the germline V gene, CDR1 is GTSNPN and CDR2 is SVGIG (reference sequence). This CDR3 has 11 residues. Trimming pared 6 bases from V and 4 bases from J, leaving 4 bases between. In DNA form, the CDR3 reads TGTGCCTGTTCAGGGGCCAACGTCCTGACTTTC. It encodes CACSGANVLTF.

V usage is TRBV6-1 and J usage is TRBJ2-7, with a possible D match to TRBD1 (5 bases). Germline V CDR1 and CDR2: MNHNS, SASEGT. Deletions cut 2 bases from V and 4 bases from J, with 15 bases between. The CDR3 extends over 15 amino acids. The CDR3 sequence is CASSETPLTAYEQYF. For the CDR3, the DNA is TGTGCCAGCAGTGAAACCCCATTGACAGCTTACGAGCAGTACTTC.

This clone appeared once. The gene calls are TRBV29-1 and TRBJ2-3; TRBD1 is a possible D gene (6 bases). The CDR3 has 14 residues. Germline V gene sequence: CDR1 SQVTM, CDR2 ANQGSEA. Trimming shortened V by 6 bases and J by 2 bases, and 15 bases separated the two germline ends. The CDR3 loop is CSVRGGPITDTQYF. CDR3 coding DNA: TGCAGCGTAAGAGGGGGTCCTATCACAGATACGCAGTATTTT.

This chain connects TRBV19 to TRBJ2-1, with D perhaps TRBD1 (6 bases). In germline, CDR1 is LNHDA, CDR2 SQIVND (reference sequence). V gave up 3 bases and J gave up 8 bases, with 17 bases separating them. The CDR3 consists of 15 residues. The CDR3 reads CASSMGASPRDEQFF. For the CDR3, the DNA is TGTGCCAGTAGTATGGGGGCTTCCCCGAGGGATGAGCAGTTCTTC.

This chain connects TRBV27 to TRBJ2-3; D not certain. V lost 3 bases and J 6 bases, leaving 22 bases between the germline ends. CDR1 and CDR2 from the germline V gene are MNHEY and SMNVEV (reference sequence). The CDR3 spans 17 residues. The CDR3 nucleotides are TGTGCCAGCAGTTTCGGTAAAATGTCGAGAGGAAGGGATACGCAGTATTTT. It specifies CASSFGKMSRGRDTQYF.

The chain uses TRBV7-9 and TRBJ1-2; TRBD1 is a possible D gene (6 bases). CDR1 is SEHNR, CDR2 FQNEAQ, per germline (reference sequence). This CDR3 has 19 amino acids. V was shortened by 5 bases and J by 0 bases, with 25 bases between the two germline ends. This CDR3 reads CASSPSGGASSLANYGYTF. Here the CDR3 DNA reads TGTGCCAGCAGCCCCTCCGGGGGGGCCTCTAGCTTAGCTAACTATGGCTACACCTTC. Combining the CDR3 with reference TRBV7-9 and TRBJ1-2 gives the whole variable domain DTGVSQNPRHKITKRGQNVTFRCDPISEHNRLYWYRQTLGQGPEFLTYFQNEAQLEKSRLLSDRFSAERPKGSFSTLEIQRTEQGDSAMYLCASSPSGGASSLANYGYTFGSGTRLTVV.

J is TRBJ1-1 and V is TRBV28; 9 nucleotides align to TRBD1. The length of the CDR3 is 16 residues. CDR1 and CDR2 from the germline V gene are MDHEN and SYDVKM. After removal of 3 bases from V and 4 bases from J, the junction contained 9 bases not matched to a gene. The CDR3 loop reads CASSFYEGQGSTEAFF. In DNA form, the CDR3 reads TGTGCCAGCAGTTTCTATGAAGGACAGGGGTCCACTGAAGCTTTCTTT. Full variable domain (rest looked up from reference TRBV28 and TRBJ1-1): DVKVTQSSRYLVKRTGEKVFLECVQDMDHENMFWYRQDPGLGLRLIYFSYDVKMKEKGDIPEGYSVSREKKERFSLILESASTNQTSMYLCASSFYEGQGSTEAFFGQGTRLTVV.

This clone was seen a few times. The gene calls are TRBV7-9 and TRBJ2-7; possible D gene TRBD2, 6 bases. Trimming took off 5 bases at V and 2 bases at J, with 10 bases between the two ends. The CDR3 covers 13 residues. In germline, CDR1 is SEHNR, CDR2 FQNEAQ (reference sequence). In nucleotides, the CDR3 is TGTGCCAGCAGCGGCGGAGGGCCCTACGAGCAGTACTTC. This gives the protein CASSGGGPYEQYF.

This chain uses TRBV7-9 with TRBJ2-2; 7 nucleotides agree with TRBD1. Trimming removed 2 bases from V and 6 bases from J; junction bases left unmatched: 3. This CDR3 has 14 residues. Germline V gene lookup returns CDR1 SEHNR and CDR2 FQNEAQ (reference sequence). The CDR3 region has the DNA TGTGCCAGCAGCTTAACAGGGGTCCCCGGGGAGCTGTTTTTT. Protein product: CASSLTGVPGELFF.

This clone was observed a handful of times. The chain recombines TRBV7-9 with TRBJ1-5, with TRBD1 matching 7 bases. Germline V gives CDR1 SEHNR, CDR2 FQNEAQ (reference sequence). J was trimmed by 4 bases and V by 4 bases; bases with no gene match: 1. The CDR3 length is 13 residues. CDR3 sequence reads: CASSSTGNQPQHF. The CDR3 bases are TGTGCCAGCAGCTCGACAGGGAATCAGCCCCAGCATTTT.

The chain uses TRBV27 and TRBJ2-2; 7 bases match TRBD1. The length of the CDR3 is 15 residues. The trim removed 6 bases at V and 6 bases at J, leaving 10 bases unmatched. In germline, CDR1 is MNHEY, CDR2 SMNVEV (reference sequence). The DNA of the CDR3 is TGTGCCAGCAGACCCGGGACGCAGGGGGCCGGGGAGCTGTTTTTT. It codes for CASRPGTQGAGELFF.

The chain carries TRBV9 and TRBJ1-1, with 8 bases aligning to TRBD1. V shed 6 bases, J shed 0 bases, and the junction held 7 bases outside the gene matches. CDR3 length: 15 residues. Germline-derived CDR1 and CDR2 are SGDLS and YYNGEE. The CDR3 protein is CASTGGQVLNTEAFF. The CDR3 nucleotides are TGTGCCAGCACCGGGGGACAGGTATTGAACACTGAAGCTTTCTTT.

The chain carries TRBV5-1 and TRBJ2-5; D is perhaps TRBD2 (7 bases). V was shortened by 0 bases and J by 5 bases, with 11 bases between the two germline ends. This CDR3 has 14 residues. Germline lookup yields CDR1 SGHRS and CDR2 YFSETQ. The CDR3 DNA reads as TGCGCCAGCAGCTTGGAGGGGGGGCGGGAGACCCAGTACTTC. Translating it yields CASSLEGGRETQYF.

This rearrangement joins TRBV5-1 to TRBJ2-1; 8 bases are shared with TRBD2. Germline V gives CDR1 SGHRS, CDR2 YFSETQ. This CDR3 is built from 13 residues. V lost 3 bases and J lost 10; bases outside the gene matches: 6. The CDR3 DNA reads as TGCGCCAGCAGCTCCGGGGGGGATCAGGAGCAGTTCTTC. Its translation: CASSSGGDQEQFF.

The chain combines TRBV19 with TRBJ2-1; 11 bases fit TRBD2. J lost 7 bases, V lost 5 bases, and 10 bases had no gene match. Per germline, CDR1 LNHDA and CDR2 SQIVND (reference sequence). The CDR3 extends over 16 amino acids. The CDR3 is CASSHLLAGGPNEQFF. Here the CDR3 DNA reads TGTGCCAGTAGTCACCTATTAGCGGGAGGGCCTAATGAGCAGTTCTTC.

The J gene is TRBJ1-1, the V gene TRBV6-5; no clear D. Germline CDR1 and CDR2: MNHEY and SVGAGI. The CDR3 consists of 13 residues. With 6 bases removed from V and 5 bases from J, the gap between germline ends came to 13 bases. DNA for the CDR3: TGTGCCAGCAGCATAAGGCCGGGAACTGAAGCTTTCTTT. This codes for CASSIRPGTEAFF.

V usage is TRBV14 and J usage is TRBJ1-1, with 7 bases fitting TRBD1. Germline V lookup: CDR1 SGHDN, CDR2 FVKESK. The CDR3 is 14 residues long. The junction had 7 bases not matched to a gene; V was cut back by 4 bases and J by 5 bases. Written as DNA, the CDR3 is TGTGCCAGCAGCCCTTACCACAGGGGAACTGAAGCTTTCTTT. Translating it yields CASSPYHRGTEAFF. The whole variable domain, remainder taken from reference TRBV14 and TRBJ1-1, is EAGVTQFPSHSVIEKGQTVTLRCDPISGHDNLYWYRRVMGKEIKFLLHFVKESKQDESGMPNNRFLAERTGGTYSTLKVQPAELEDSGVYFCASSPYHRGTEAFFGQGTRLTVV.

The chain recombines TRBV6-4 with TRBJ1-1; TRBD1 matches 7 bases. The trim removed 6 bases at V and 7 bases at J, leaving 8 bases unmatched. Germline V gives CDR1 MRHNA, CDR2 SNTAGT. The CDR3 extends over 13 amino acids. The chain's CDR3 is CASRARDSGEAFF. The CDR3 coding sequence is TGTGCCAGCAGAGCTAGGGACAGTGGTGAAGCTTTCTTT.

The chain is built from TRBV21-1 and TRBJ1-2. TRBV21-1 is a known pseudogene. The CDR3 consists of 10 residues. The CDR3 DNA reads TGTGCCCGTGTTGTCTATGGCTACACCTTC. Translating gives CARVVYGYTF.

V gene TRBV6-1 combines with J gene TRBJ2-1; 15 bases align to TRBD2. V shed 0 bases, J shed 12 bases, and the junction held 3 bases outside the gene matches. The CDR3 sequence is 15 residues long. The germline V gene encodes CDR1 MNHNS and CDR2 SASEGT. The CDR3, as DNA: TGTGCCAGCAGTGAAGCGGGACTAGCGGGAGGCAGGCAGTTCTTC. As protein: CASSEAGLAGGRQFF.

This chain uses TRBV6-5 with TRBJ2-7; 10 nucleotides align to TRBD1. This CDR3 is 15 amino acids long. Unmatched junction bases numbered 2, after V lost 0 bases and J lost 3 bases. Germline values: CDR1 MNHEY, CDR2 SVGAGI. CDR3 DNA sequence: TGTGCCAGCAGTTACTCGGGACAGGGGCGCTACGAGCAGTACTTC. Its protein is CASSYSGQGRYEQYF.

The chain uses TRBV10-1 and TRBJ1-1, with D hard to call. CDR1 WNHNN and CDR2 SYGVQD come from the germline V gene (reference sequence). The V and J ends lost 8 bases and 4 bases respectively, with 14 bases between them. This CDR3 is 13 amino acids long. CDR3 amino acids: CASAHRGFTEAFF. The CDR3 coding sequence is TGCGCCAGCGCCCATCGCGGGTTCACTGAAGCTTTCTTT.